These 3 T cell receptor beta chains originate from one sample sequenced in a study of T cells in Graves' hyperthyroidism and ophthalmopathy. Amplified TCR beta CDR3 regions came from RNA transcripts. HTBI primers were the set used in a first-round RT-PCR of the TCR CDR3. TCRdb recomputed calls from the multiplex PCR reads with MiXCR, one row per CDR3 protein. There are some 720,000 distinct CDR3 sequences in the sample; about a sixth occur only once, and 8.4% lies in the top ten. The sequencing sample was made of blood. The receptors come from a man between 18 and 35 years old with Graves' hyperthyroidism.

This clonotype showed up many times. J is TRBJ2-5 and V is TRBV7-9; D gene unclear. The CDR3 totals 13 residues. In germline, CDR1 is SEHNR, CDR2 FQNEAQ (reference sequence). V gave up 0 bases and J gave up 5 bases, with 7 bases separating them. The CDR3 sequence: CASSLAAPETQYF. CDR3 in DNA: TGTGCCAGCAGCTTAGCGGCCCCCGAGACCCAGTACTTC.

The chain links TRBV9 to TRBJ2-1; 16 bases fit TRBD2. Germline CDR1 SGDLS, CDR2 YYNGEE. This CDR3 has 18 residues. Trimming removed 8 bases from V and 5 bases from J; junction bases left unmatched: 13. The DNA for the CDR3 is TGTGCCAGTTCGCACGGGACTAGCGGGAGGGCCAATAACAATGAGCAGTTCTTC. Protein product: CASSHGTSGRANNNEQFF.

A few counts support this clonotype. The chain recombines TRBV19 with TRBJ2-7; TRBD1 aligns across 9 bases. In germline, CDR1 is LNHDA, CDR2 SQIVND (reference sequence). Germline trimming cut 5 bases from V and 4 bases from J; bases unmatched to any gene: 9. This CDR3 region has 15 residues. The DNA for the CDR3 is TGTGCCAGTAGTGACCGGGACAGGGCATCTTACGAGCAGTACTTC. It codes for CASSDRDRASYEQYF.